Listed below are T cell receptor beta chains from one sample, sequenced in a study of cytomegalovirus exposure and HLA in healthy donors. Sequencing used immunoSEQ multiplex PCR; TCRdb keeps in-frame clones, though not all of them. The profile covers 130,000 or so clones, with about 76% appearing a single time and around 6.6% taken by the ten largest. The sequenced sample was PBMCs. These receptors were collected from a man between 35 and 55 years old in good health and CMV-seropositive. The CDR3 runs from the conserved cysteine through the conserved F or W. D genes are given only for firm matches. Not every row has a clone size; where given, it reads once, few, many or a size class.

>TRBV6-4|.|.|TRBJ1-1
TGTGCCAGCAGTGGTCGGGTGGGAGACCGCACTGAAGCTTTCTTT
CASSGRVGDRTEAFF
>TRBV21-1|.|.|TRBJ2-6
TGTGCCAGCAGGTTAGGGGGGGGCATGGGTCTGGGGGCCAACGTCCTGACTTTC
CASRLGGGMGLGANVLTF
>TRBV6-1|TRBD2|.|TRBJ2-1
TGTGCCAGCAGTGAAGCTGGAAGAGCGGGGGGGTACAATGAGCAGTTCTTC
CASSEAGRAGGYNEQFF
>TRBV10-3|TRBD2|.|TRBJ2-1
TGTGCCATCAGTGAGTCGGGAGGGCAGAGCTACAATGAGCAGTTCTTC
CAISESGGQSYNEQFF
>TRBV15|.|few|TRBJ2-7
TGTGCCACCAGCAGAGCCGGGATCCACGAGCAGTACTTC
CATSRAGIHEQYF
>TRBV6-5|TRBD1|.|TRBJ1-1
TGTGCCAGCAGCGGAGACAGGGGGTACACTGAAGCTTTCTTT
CASSGDRGYTEAFF
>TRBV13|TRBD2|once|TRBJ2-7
TGTGCCAGCAGCCCCCGGACTAGCGGAAATCCCTACGAGCAGTACTTC
CASSPRTSGNPYEQYF
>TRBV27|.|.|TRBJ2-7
TGTGCCAGCAGTTTGGGACTCTCCTACGAGCAGTACTTC
CASSLGLSYEQYF
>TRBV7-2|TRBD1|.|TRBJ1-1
TGTGCCAGCAGCTTAGGACAGGGGCGAGCTTTCTTT
CASSLGQGRAFF
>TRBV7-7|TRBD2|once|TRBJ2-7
TGTGCTAGCAGCCCTACCCCTGGGACTAGGAACGAGCAGTACTTC
CASSPTPGTRNEQYF
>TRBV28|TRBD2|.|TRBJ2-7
TGTGCCAGCAGTTTCACCGGGACTAGCGGGATATACGAGCAGTACTTC
CASSFTGTSGIYEQYF
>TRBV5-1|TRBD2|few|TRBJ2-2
TGCGCCACCCAAGCTCGAGCGGGGAGGAACACCGGGGAGCTGTTTTTT
CATQARAGRNTGELFF
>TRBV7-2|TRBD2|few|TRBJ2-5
TGTGCCAGCAGCTTAGGACTAGCGGGGCAAGAGACCCAGTACTTC
CASSLGLAGQETQYF
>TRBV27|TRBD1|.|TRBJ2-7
TGTGCCAGCAGCGGACAGGGGGCTGGAGGCGAGCAGTACTTC
CASSGQGAGGEQYF
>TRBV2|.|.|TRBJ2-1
TGTGCCAGCATGACAACTCCCAATGAGCAGTTCTTC
CASMTTPNEQFF
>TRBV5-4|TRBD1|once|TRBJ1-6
TGTGCCAGCAGCTTCCAGACAGGGATTCACTCACCCCTCCACTTT
CASSFQTGIHSPLHF
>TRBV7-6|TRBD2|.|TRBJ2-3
TGTGCCAGCAGTATGGGACTAGCGGACACAGATACGCAGTATTTT
CASSMGLADTDTQYF
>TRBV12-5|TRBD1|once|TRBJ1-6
TGTGCTAGTGGTCAACCGGACAGGAATAATTCACCCCTCCACTTT
CASGQPDRNNSPLHF
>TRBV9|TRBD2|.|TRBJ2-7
TGTGCCAGCAGCGTAGGAACTAGCGGGAGTAGCGAGCAGTACTTC
CASSVGTSGSSEQYF
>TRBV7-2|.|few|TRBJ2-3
TGTGCCAGCAGCCCAGACTCCACAGATACGCAGTATTTT
CASSPDSTDTQYF
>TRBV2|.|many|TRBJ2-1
TGTGCCAGCACTAGGGACTTTTATGAGCAGTTCTTC
CASTRDFYEQFF
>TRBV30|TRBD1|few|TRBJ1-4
TGTGCCTGGCTCCGGGACAGTAAAAAACTGTTTTTT
CAWLRDSKKLFF
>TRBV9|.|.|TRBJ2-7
TGTGCCAGCAGCCTACTTGACACCCACGAGCAGTACTTC
CASSLLDTHEQYF
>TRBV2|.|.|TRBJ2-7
TGTGCCATTCCGGGACTGGACGCCTACGAGCAGTACTTC
CAIPGLDAYEQYF
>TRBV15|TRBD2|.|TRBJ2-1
TGTGCCACCAGCAGAGGGGGGAGGGCCTCTACAGCGAATGAGCAGTTCTTC
CATSRGGRASTANEQFF
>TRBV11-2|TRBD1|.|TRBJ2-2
TGTGCCAGCAGCTCCCGGACAGGGAACACCGGGGAGCTGTTTTTT
CASSSRTGNTGELFF
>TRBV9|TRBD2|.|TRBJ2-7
TGTGCCAGCAGCCGACTAGCGGGAGTGAGGGAGCAGTACTTC
CASSRLAGVREQYF
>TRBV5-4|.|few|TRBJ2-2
TGTGCCAGCAGCCCCGGCCAGGTGAACACCGGGGAGCTGTTTTTT
CASSPGQVNTGELFF
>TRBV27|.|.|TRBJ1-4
TGTGCCAGCCCTCCGGCAGGGTGGGCTAATGAAAAACTGTTTTTT
CASPPAGWANEKLFF
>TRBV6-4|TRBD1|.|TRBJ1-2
TGTGCCAGCAGTGGACAGGGACGAGAAGGCCCGTATGGCTACACCTTC
CASSGQGREGPYGYTF
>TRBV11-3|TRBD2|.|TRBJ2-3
TGTGCCAGCAGCTTTGGAGCGGGGTCAGATACGCAGTATTTT
CASSFGAGSDTQYF
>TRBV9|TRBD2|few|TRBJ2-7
TGTGCCAGCAGCGCCTTAGCGGGGGGTTCCCCCTACGAGCAGTACTTC
CASSALAGGSPYEQYF
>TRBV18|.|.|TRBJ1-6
TGTGCCAGCTCTCCGGGGGTGGCCTATAATTCACCCCTCCACTTT
CASSPGVAYNSPLHF
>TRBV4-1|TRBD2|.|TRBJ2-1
TGCGCCAGCAGCCCTGTGATCGGGGGGGCCGGAAGGGGCGAGCAGTTCTTC
CASSPVIGGAGRGEQFF
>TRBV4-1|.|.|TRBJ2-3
TGCGCCAGCAGCCAAGGCCCAGCGGGCCTCACAGATACGCAGTATTTT
CASSQGPAGLTDTQYF